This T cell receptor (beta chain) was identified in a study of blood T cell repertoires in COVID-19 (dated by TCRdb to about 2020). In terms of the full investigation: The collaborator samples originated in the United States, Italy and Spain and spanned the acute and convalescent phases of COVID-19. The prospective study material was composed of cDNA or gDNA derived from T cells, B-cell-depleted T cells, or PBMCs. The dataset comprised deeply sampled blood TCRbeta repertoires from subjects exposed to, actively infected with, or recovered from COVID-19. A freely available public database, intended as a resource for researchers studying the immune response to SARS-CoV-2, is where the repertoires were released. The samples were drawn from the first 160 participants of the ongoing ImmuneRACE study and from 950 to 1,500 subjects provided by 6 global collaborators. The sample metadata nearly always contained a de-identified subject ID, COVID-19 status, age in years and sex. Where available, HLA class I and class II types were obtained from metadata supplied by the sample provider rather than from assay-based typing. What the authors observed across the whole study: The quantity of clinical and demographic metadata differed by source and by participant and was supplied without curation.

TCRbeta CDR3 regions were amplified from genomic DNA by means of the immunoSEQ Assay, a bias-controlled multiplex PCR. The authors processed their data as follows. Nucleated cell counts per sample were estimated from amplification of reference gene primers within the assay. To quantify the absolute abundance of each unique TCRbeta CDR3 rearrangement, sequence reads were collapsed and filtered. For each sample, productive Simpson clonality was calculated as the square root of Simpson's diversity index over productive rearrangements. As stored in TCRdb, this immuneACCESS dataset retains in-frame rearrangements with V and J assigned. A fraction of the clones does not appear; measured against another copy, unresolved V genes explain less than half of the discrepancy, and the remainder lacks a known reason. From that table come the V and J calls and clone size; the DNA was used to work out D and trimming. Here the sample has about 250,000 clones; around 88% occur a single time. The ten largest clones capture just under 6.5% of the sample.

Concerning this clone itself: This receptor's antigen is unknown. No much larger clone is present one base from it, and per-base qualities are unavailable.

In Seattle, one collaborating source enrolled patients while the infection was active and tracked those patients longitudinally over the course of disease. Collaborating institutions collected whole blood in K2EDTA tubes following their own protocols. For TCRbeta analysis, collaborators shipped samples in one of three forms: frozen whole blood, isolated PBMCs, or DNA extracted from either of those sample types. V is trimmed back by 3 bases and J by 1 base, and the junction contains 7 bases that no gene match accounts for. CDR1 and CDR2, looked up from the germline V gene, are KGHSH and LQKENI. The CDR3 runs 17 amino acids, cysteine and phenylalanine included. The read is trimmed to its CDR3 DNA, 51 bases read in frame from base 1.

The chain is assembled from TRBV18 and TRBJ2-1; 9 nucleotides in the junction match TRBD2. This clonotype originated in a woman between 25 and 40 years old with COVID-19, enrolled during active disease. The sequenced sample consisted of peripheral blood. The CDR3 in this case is CASSPFERGASYNEQFF. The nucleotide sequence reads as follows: TGTGCCAGCTCACCTTTTGAGCGGGGGGCTTCCTACAATGAGCAGTTCTTC.